The 28 T cell receptor beta chains reported below all come from one sample, sequenced in a study of vaccination effects on CD4 cells after COVID-19. Antigens of these TCRs are unknown. Antigen-specific CD4+ T cells were expanded (with viral peptide pools) by the ViraFEST assay ahead of sequencing. Scientists isolated CD4+ T cells after a roughly nine-day culture period ended. Having tested negative for nucleocapsid antibodies, the vaccine recipients showed no prior SARS-CoV-2 infection. The protocol was immunoSEQ multiplex PCR, while the TCRdb copy is restricted to in-frame clones and leaves out a portion. The sample holds 35,000 to 55,000 clones, around 81% seen once. The sample was CD4+ T cells from PBMCs cultured with SARS-CoV-2 spike peptides, taken before COVID-19 vaccination. These TCRs come from a human donor who received a COVID-19 vaccine.

This chain links TRBV7-2 with TRBJ2-5; the match to TRBD2 covers 7 bases. This CDR3 has 14 amino acids. Germline loops: CDR1 SGHTA, CDR2 FQGNSA. The trim removed 6 bases at V and 3 bases at J, leaving 7 bases unmatched. CDR3 region: CASSRGREEETQYF. CDR3 nucleotides: TGTGCCAGCAGTAGAGGCCGGGAGGAAGAGACCCAGTACTTC.

CDR3 sequence (DNA): TGTGCCAGCAGCAGTCCCGGGACAGGGTGGACTGAAGCTTTCTTT. This gives the protein CASSSPGTGWTEAFF. The chain uses TRBV5-6 and TRBJ1-1, with TRBD1 matching over 9 bases. V was pared by 4 bases and J by 5 bases, with 9 bases of the junction left unmatched. Germline V gene sequence: CDR1 SGHDT, CDR2 YYEEEE. The CDR3 has 15 residues.

The chain couples TRBV11-3 to TRBJ2-2; 8 nucleotides align to TRBD2. CDR3 length equals 16 residues. Germline lookup yields CDR1 SGHNT and CDR2 YENEEA. V was clipped by 5 bases and J by 5 bases; unmatched bases: 10. This CDR3 is CASSAAGGPGTGELFF. Here the CDR3 DNA reads TGTGCCAGCAGCGCCGCGGGGGGCCCAGGGACCGGGGAGCTGTTTTTT.

The CDR3 sequence is CASSEYRGGYEQYV. Here the CDR3 DNA reads TGTGCCAGCAGTGAGTACAGGGGGGGGTACGAGCAGTACGTC. This chain joins TRBV6-2 or TRBV6-3 and TRBJ2-7, with D possibly TRBD1 on 8 matching bases. The CDR3 runs to 14 residues. Trimming shortened V by 5 bases and J by 4 bases, and 15 bases separated the two germline ends. Germline V lookup: CDR1 MNHEY, CDR2 SVGEGT.

In its sample, this clone was seen a few times. The rearrangement links TRBV2 to TRBJ1-3, with D hard to call. Germline lookup yields CDR1 SNHLY and CDR2 FYNNEI. The CDR3 contains 15 residues. Trimming stripped 6 bases from V and 0 bases from J, with 12 bases between. The CDR3 sequence: CASRTDQASGNTIYF. CDR3 in DNA: TGTGCCAGCAGAACCGATCAGGCCTCTGGAAACACCATATATTTT.

This clone was picked up a small number of times. This sequence joins TRBV12-3 or TRBV12-4 and TRBJ2-1; no clear D gene. Trimming took off 4 bases at V and 10 bases at J, with 14 bases between the two ends. The CDR3 is 13 amino acids. The CDR3 nucleotides are TGTGCCAGCAGTTCCGAACTATATGTGGAGCAGTTCTTC. Encoded protein: CASSSELYVEQFF.

Turning to this clone: The junction departs from the called germline gene at one end, perhaps through a read error. V is TRBV15 and J is TRBJ1-6, with D unclear. The CDR3 length is 15 residues. The V gene's germline CDR1 is LNHNV and CDR2 YYDKDF (reference sequence). The DNA for the CDR3 is TGTGCCACCAGCAGAGACAGGCCCTATACTTCACCCCTCCACTTT. This encodes CATSRDRPYTSPLHF.

The chain combines TRBV7-9 with TRBJ1-6; the D is unclear. The germline V gene encodes CDR1 SEHNR and CDR2 FQNEAQ (reference sequence). CDR3 length equals 15 residues. V dropped 0 bases and J dropped 8 bases, with 11 bases sitting between them. The DNA for the CDR3 is TGTGCCAGCAGCTTAGCGCGGGGTAGGGATTCACCCCTCCACTTT. The encoded protein is CASSLARGRDSPLHF.

The chain joins TRBV10-3 to TRBJ2-7; 8 bases map to TRBD1. CDR3 length equals 16 residues. The germline V gene has CDR1 ENHRY and CDR2 SYGVKD. The ends lost 6 bases at V and 3 bases at J; junction bases unmatched: 13. CDR3 in amino acids: CAIRAPGQVFGYEQYV. In DNA, the CDR3 is TGTGCCATCAGAGCCCCGGGACAGGTTTTCGGCTACGAGCAGTACGTC.

V gene TRBV5-8 combines with J gene TRBJ1-1; D not resolved. Germline CDR1 and CDR2: SGHTS and YDEGEE. The CDR3 consists of 15 residues. Trimming took 4 bases from V and 3 from J, leaving 16 bases between them. The CDR3 protein is CASSRGRGRDTEAFF. As DNA, the CDR3 is TGTGCCAGCAGCCGTGGACGCGGGCGAGACACTGAAGCTTTCTTT.

J is TRBJ1-3 and V is TRBV5-5; 7 bases map to TRBD1. Germline CDR1 SGHKS, CDR2 YYEKEE (reference sequence). This CDR3 region has 15 residues. With V trimmed by 4 bases and J by 0 bases, 4 bases remained unmatched. DNA of the CDR3: TGTGCCAGCAGCATCGCAGGGGGCTCTGGAAACACCATATATTTT. Its translation: CASSIAGGSGNTIYF.

The chain links TRBV7-8 to TRBJ2-7; the match to TRBD1 covers 8 bases. With 2 bases clipped from V and 6 bases from J, the junction kept 9 bases outside the gene matches. Germline CDR1 SGHVS, CDR2 FQNEAQ. The CDR3 contains 15 residues. This CDR3 reads CASSLHRQGSSEQYV. DNA for the CDR3: TGTGCCAGCAGCTTACACAGACAGGGGTCAAGCGAGCAGTACGTC.

The chain links TRBV5-8 to TRBJ2-3, with a tentative D call TRBD2 (7 bases). Germline loops: CDR1 SGHTS, CDR2 YDEGEE. The CDR3 has 16 amino acids. V lost 2 bases and J 0 bases, leaving 13 bases between the germline ends. DNA of the CDR3: TGTGCCAGCAGCTTTTTAGGGGGGGTGAGCACAGATACGCAGTATTTT. This gives the protein CASSFLGGVSTDTQYF. The variable domain in full, with the rest retrieved from reference TRBV5-8 and TRBJ2-3, is EAGVTQSPTHLIKTRGQQATLRCSPISGHTSVYWYQQALGLGLQFLLWYDEGEERNRGNFPPRFSGRQFPNYSSELNVNALELEDSALYLCASSFLGGVSTDTQYFGPGTRLTVL.

This clone occurred a few times. The rearrangement joins TRBV28 to TRBJ2-7; possibly TRBD1 for D (7 bases). The CDR3 totals 13 residues. Germline V gives CDR1 MDHEN, CDR2 SYDVKM. The V and J ends lost 3 bases and 7 bases respectively, with 13 bases between them. The DNA for the CDR3 is TGTGCCAGCAGTTTGGAGGGGGCGAGGGAGCAGTACGTC. It encodes CASSLEGAREQYV.

V usage is TRBV4-2 and J usage is TRBJ1-2, with D possibly TRBD1 on 6 matching bases. Germline V gene sequence: CDR1 LGHNA, CDR2 YNFKEQ. V was pared by 0 bases and J by 6 bases, with 14 bases between. The CDR3 has 15 residues. This CDR3 is CASSQDLGGSDGYTF. The DNA for the CDR3 is TGTGCCAGCAGCCAAGATCTTGGGGGCTCGGATGGCTACACCTTC.

This clone was observed a few times. The V gene is TRBV4-1, the J gene TRBJ1-2; the match to TRBD1 covers 12 bases. This CDR3 contains 16 residues. V lost 2 bases and J lost 7; bases outside the gene matches: 8. From germline, CDR1 is MGHRA and CDR2 YSYEKL. The CDR3 DNA follows: TGCGCCAGCAGCCAACCTCCGGGACAGGGGGCTCGTGGCTACACCTTC. Translation gives CASSQPPGQGARGYTF.

The rearrangement links TRBV12-3 or TRBV12-4 to TRBJ2-3, with D hard to call. The CDR3 sequence is 13 residues long. Between the trimmed V and J ends, which lost 5 bases and 3 bases, there was a span of 9 bases. CDR3 region: CASSPSVTDTQYF. CDR3 nucleotides: TGTGCCAGCAGTCCCTCTGTTACAGATACGCAGTATTTT.

CDR3 sequence: CASSEPEGARGYTF. CDR3 nucleotides: TGTGCCAGCAGTGAACCGGAGGGGGCGCGTGGCTACACCTTC. The V and J genes are TRBV6-1 and TRBJ1-2, with 7 bases fitting TRBD1. The germline CDR1 and CDR2 sequences are MNHNS and SASEGT. With V trimmed by 2 bases and J by 7 bases, 7 bases remained unmatched. The CDR3 contains 14 residues.

CDR3 region: CASSLSRGEKLFF. The CDR3 region has the DNA TGTGCCAGCAGTTTAAGCAGGGGTGAAAAACTGTTTTTT. The J gene is TRBJ1-4, the V gene TRBV28, with D perhaps TRBD1 (6 bases). The CDR3 is 13 amino acids. The germline V gene encodes CDR1 MDHEN and CDR2 SYDVKM. Deletions cut 2 bases from V and 7 bases from J, with 8 bases between.

This clone appeared once. The chain employs TRBV6-2 or TRBV6-3 and TRBJ1-1; D uncertain. V dropped 3 bases and J dropped 1 base, with 18 bases sitting between them. Germline assignment: CDR1 MNHEY and CDR2 SVGEGT. There are 17 residues in the CDR3. Here the CDR3 DNA reads TGTGCCAGCAGTTATCATTTACTCTCGGGCGGGAACACTGAAGCTTTCTTT. Amino acids: CASSYHLLSGGNTEAFF.

V usage is TRBV3-1 (or the pseudogene TRBV3-2) and J usage is TRBJ2-3; 8 bases fit TRBD2. From germline, CDR1 is LGHDT and CDR2 YNNKEL (reference sequence). V lost 4 bases to trimming and J lost 4 bases; unmatched junction nucleotides: 1. This CDR3 is built from 13 residues. The CDR3: CASSPGLADTQYF. Written as DNA, the CDR3 is TGTGCCAGCAGCCCGGGACTAGCAGATACGCAGTATTTT.

Points on this clone: Distinct nucleotide sequences in the sample also encode this CDR3. The chain combines TRBV28 with TRBJ1-1, with D hard to call. Germline assignment: CDR1 MDHEN and CDR2 SYDVKM. CDR3 length: 12 residues. Trimming pared 5 bases from V and 0 bases from J, leaving 4 bases between. The CDR3 DNA is TGTGCCAGCAGTCTCTTGAACACTGAAGCTTTCTTT. It codes for CASSLLNTEAFF.

This clone occurred once. The rearrangement joins TRBV5-1 to TRBJ1-6; 7 bases fit TRBD1. With 2 bases clipped from V and 7 bases from J, the junction kept 0 bases outside the gene matches. The CDR3 is made up of 13 amino acids. Germline CDR1 is SGHRS and CDR2 is YFSETQ. CDR3 DNA sequence: TGCGCCAGCAGCTTACAGGGGAATTCACCCCTCCACTTT. Translating gives CASSLQGNSPLHF.

V and J are TRBV5-1 and TRBJ1-5; D is perhaps TRBD1 (5 bases). Germline lookup yields CDR1 SGHRS and CDR2 YFSETQ. The CDR3 sequence is 14 residues long. Trimming took 0 bases from V and 9 from J, leaving 13 bases between them. DNA for the CDR3: TGCGCCAGCAGCTTGGCCTCAGGGTTTCCGCCCCAGCATTTT. Its protein product is CASSLASGFPPQHF.

J is TRBJ1-1 and V is TRBV5-1; 8 nucleotides align to TRBD1. Germline V gene lookup returns CDR1 SGHRS and CDR2 YFSETQ. This CDR3 contains 14 residues. Unmatched junction bases numbered 7, after V lost 4 bases and J lost 5 bases. CDR3 DNA sequence: TGCGCCAGCAGCCCGGGACAGGTGGGGACTGAAGCTTTCTTT. It specifies CASSPGQVGTEAFF.

CDR3 protein: CASSYWRPGNTIYF. CDR3 nucleotide sequence: TGTGCCAGCAGTTACTGGAGGCCTGGAAACACCATATATTTT. The chain links TRBV6-6 to TRBJ1-3, with unresolved D. CDR3 length: 14 amino acids. CDR1 and CDR2 (germline): MNHNY, SVGAGI (reference sequence). Trimming removed 1 base at V and 2 bases at J, with 6 bases between.

The chain is built from TRBV4-2 and TRBJ1-2; D not certain. Germline CDR1 is LGHNA and CDR2 is YNFKEQ. CDR3 length equals 16 residues. V dropped 4 bases and J dropped 5 bases, with 20 bases sitting between them. The CDR3 here is CASSRELGSSSYGYTF. The CDR3, as DNA: TGTGCCAGCAGCCGTGAACTGGGCAGTTCTTCTTATGGCTACACCTTC.

This clone was picked up a small number of times. V and J are TRBV18 and TRBJ1-6; D possibly corresponds to TRBD1 (6 bases). The CDR3 sequence is 16 residues long. The V end lost 2 bases, the J end lost 15 bases, and 23 bases lay between the germline ends. The V gene's germline CDR1 is KGHSH and CDR2 LQKENI. In DNA form, the CDR3 reads TGTGCCAGCTCACCAGTATTCACAGGGAATGAGGTTCTCCTCCACTTT. Translated, it gives CASSPVFTGNEVLLHF.